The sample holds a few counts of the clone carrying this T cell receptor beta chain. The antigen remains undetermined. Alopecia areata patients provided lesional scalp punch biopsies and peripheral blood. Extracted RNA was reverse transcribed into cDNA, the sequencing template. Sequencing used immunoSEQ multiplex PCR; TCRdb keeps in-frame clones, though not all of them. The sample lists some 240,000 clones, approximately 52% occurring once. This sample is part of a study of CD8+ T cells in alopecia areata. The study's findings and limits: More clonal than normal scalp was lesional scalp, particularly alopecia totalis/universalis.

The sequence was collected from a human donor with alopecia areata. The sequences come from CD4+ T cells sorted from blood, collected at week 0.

CDR3 in amino acids: CAWSGKTANYGYTF. For the CDR3, the DNA is TGTGCCTGGAGCGGGAAGACAGCTAACTATGGCTACACCTTC. The gene calls are TRBV30 and TRBJ1-2; D possibly corresponds to TRBD1 (5 bases). Germline V CDR1 and CDR2: GTSNPN, SVGIG (reference sequence). V lost 3 bases and J lost 0, with 11 bases in between. This CDR3 is 14 amino acids long.